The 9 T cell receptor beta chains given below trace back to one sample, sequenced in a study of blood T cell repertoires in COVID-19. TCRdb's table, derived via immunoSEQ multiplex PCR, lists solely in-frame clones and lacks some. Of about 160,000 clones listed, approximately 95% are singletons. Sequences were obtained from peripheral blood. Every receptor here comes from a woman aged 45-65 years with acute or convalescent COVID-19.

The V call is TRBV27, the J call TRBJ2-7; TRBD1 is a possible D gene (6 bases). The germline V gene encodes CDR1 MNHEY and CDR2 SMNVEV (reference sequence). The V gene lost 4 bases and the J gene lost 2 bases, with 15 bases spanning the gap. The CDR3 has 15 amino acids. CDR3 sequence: CASSSHRDTTYEQYF. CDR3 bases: TGTGCCAGCAGTTCGCACCGGGACACCACCTACGAGCAGTACTTC.

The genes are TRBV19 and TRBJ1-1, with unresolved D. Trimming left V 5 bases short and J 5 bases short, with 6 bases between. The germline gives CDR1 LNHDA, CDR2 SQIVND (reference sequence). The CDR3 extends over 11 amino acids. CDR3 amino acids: CASSGGTEAFF. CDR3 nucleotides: TGTGCCAGTAGTGGAGGGACTGAAGCTTTCTTT.

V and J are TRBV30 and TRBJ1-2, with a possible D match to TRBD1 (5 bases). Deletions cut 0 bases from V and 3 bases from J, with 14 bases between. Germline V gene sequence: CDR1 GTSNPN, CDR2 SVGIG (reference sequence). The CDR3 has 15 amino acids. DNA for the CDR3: TGTGCCTGGAGTGTACGGGGGAGTGGGGACTATGGCTACACCTTC. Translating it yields CAWSVRGSGDYGYTF.

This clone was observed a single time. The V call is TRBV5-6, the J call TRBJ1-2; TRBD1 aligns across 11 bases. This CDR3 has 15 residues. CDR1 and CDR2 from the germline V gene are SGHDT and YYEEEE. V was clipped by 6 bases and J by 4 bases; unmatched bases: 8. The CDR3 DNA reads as TGTGCCAGCACTGCGGACAGGGGGCGGGGCTATGGCTACACCTTC. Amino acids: CASTADRGRGYGYTF.

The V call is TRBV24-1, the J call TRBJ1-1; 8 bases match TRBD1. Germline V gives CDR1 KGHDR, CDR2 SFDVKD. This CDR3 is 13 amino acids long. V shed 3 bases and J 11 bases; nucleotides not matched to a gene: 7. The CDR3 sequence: CATSDNTQGAAFF. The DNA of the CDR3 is TGTGCCACCAGTGATAATACCCAGGGGGCCGCTTTCTTT.

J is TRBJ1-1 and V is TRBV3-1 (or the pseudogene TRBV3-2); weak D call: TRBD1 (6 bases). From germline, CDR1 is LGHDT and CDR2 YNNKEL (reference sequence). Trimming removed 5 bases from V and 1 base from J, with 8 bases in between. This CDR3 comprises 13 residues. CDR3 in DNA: TGTGCCAGCAGCGCGACAGGGAACACTGAAGCTTTCTTT. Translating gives CASSATGNTEAFF.

CDR3 in DNA: TGTGCCAGCTCACCACGGGACAGTCGAGGCGAGCAGTACTTC. Its protein is CASSPRDSRGEQYF. J is TRBJ2-7 and V is TRBV18, with 7 nucleotides matching TRBD1. Germline V gives CDR1 KGHSH, CDR2 LQKENI. The junction had 6 bases not matched to a gene; V was cut back by 1 base and J by 6 bases. The CDR3 loop spans 14 amino acids.

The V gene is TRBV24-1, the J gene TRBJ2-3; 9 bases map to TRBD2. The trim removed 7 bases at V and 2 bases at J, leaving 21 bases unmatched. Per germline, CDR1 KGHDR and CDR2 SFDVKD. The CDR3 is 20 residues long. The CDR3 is CATSFPGTASVAGATDTQYF. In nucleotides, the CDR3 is TGTGCCACCAGCTTTCCCGGGACGGCCTCAGTAGCGGGGGCCACAGATACGCAGTATTTT.

CDR3 loop: CASGRDKTYEQYF. CDR3 coding DNA: TGTGCCAGCGGCCGGGACAAGACCTACGAGCAGTACTTC. V is TRBV12-3 or TRBV12-4 and J is TRBJ2-7, with D possibly matching TRBD1 (6 bases). The germline V and J ends were trimmed by 8 bases and 2 bases, with 13 bases remaining between them. This CDR3 is 13 amino acids long.